The 12 T cell receptor beta chains below were found in one sample sequenced in a study of blood T cell repertoires in COVID-19. Libraries were prepared by immunoSEQ multiplex PCR; TCRdb keeps only in-frame clonotypes and omits some of them. The repertoire holds 300,000 to 400,000 clones, under 95% seen once, with roughly 3% in the top ten. Sequenced sample: peripheral blood. The receptor source for this set is a woman younger than 30 who had recovered from COVID-19.

The V call is TRBV6-5, the J call TRBJ2-7; no definite D call. This CDR3 is 15 amino acids long. The V gene lost 5 bases and the J gene lost 0 bases, with 14 bases spanning the gap. CDR1 is MNHEY and CDR2 is SVGAGI in the germline V gene. Written as DNA, the CDR3 is TGTGCCAGCAGTCCTCTTCCCCCTATCTCCTACGAGCAGTACGTC. Translated, it gives CASSPLPPISYEQYV.

The chain links TRBV12-5 to TRBJ2-7, with 15 bases identical to TRBD2. With V trimmed by 1 base and J by 2 bases, 15 bases remained unmatched. Germline CDR1 and CDR2: LGHNT and FRNRAP. The CDR3 totals 21 residues. In nucleotides, the CDR3 is TGTGCTAGTGGTTTGGCCAAACCCGGGACTAGCGGGAGGCCAGTCCCCTACGAGCAGTACGTC. It translates to CASGLAKPGTSGRPVPYEQYV.

The rearrangement uses TRBV7-9 and TRBJ1-6, with unresolved D. Trimming removed 7 bases at V and 7 bases at J, with 8 bases between. This CDR3 is built from 12 residues. CDR1 is SEHNR, CDR2 FQNEAQ, per germline (reference sequence). CDR3: CASTGRNSPLHF. Written as DNA, the CDR3 is TGTGCCAGCACGGGTAGAAATTCACCCCTCCACTTT.

With regard to this clone: It is unclear where the CDR3 begins or ends on the DNA, so no DNA is shown, and the CDR3 is as TCRdb lists it. The V gene is TRBV19, the J gene TRBJ1-4; the table's D call of TRBD1 was not tested on the DNA. The CDR3 is 16 amino acids long, termini counted. CDR1 is LNHDA and CDR2 is SQIVND in the germline V gene (reference sequence). The CDR3 sequence: CASTSDRGYSNEKLFF.

The chain recombines TRBV6-6 with TRBJ2-1; the match to TRBD1 covers 10 bases. CDR3 length: 15 residues. V lost 5 bases, J lost 8 bases, and 9 bases stayed unmatched. CDR1 MNHNY and CDR2 SVGAGI come from the germline V gene (reference sequence). CDR3 protein: CASSLRDRGGDEQFF. DNA of the CDR3: TGTGCCAGCAGTCTCCGGGACAGGGGAGGCGATGAGCAGTTCTTC.

The rearrangement joins TRBV7-9 to TRBJ1-5; D not certain. V was pared by 0 bases and J by 3 bases, with 12 bases between. This CDR3 spans 16 amino acids. Germline CDR1 is SEHNR and CDR2 is FQNEAQ (reference sequence). The CDR3 DNA reads TGTGCCAGCAGCTTAGCAAATCGGGGAATCAATCAGCCCCAGCATTTT. Translation gives CASSLANRGINQPQHF.

This clone was detected only a few times. The chain has TRBV2 and TRBJ2-7, with D maybe TRBD1 (9 bases). Looked up from germline, CDR1 is SNHLY and CDR2 is FYNNEI. V was pared by 6 bases and J by 6 bases, with 18 bases between. This CDR3 is built from 14 residues. CDR3 nucleotide sequence: TGTGCCAGCAGCGGGGGGGACAGGGTGTCCGAGCAGTACGTC. Protein: CASSGGDRVSEQYV.

This chain joins TRBV11-2 and TRBJ2-4; 9 bases line up with TRBD2. CDR3 length: 16 residues. CDR1 is SGHAT, CDR2 FQNNGV, per germline. V gave up 0 bases and J gave up 2 bases; unmatched junction bases: 2. CDR3 nucleotide sequence: TGTGCCAGCAGCTTAGAGGCTAGCGGGACCAAAAACATTCAGTACTTC. As protein: CASSLEASGTKNIQYF.

A few counts support this clone. The genes are TRBV7-9 and TRBJ2-2; TRBD2 is a possible D gene (5 bases). CDR1 is SEHNR and CDR2 is FQNEAQ in the germline V gene (reference sequence). Trimming shortened V by 0 bases and J by 5 bases, and 13 bases separated the two germline ends. The length of the CDR3 is 16 residues. The CDR3 nucleotides are TGTGCCAGCAGCTTAGCGTTAGCAGAGGGAACCGGGGAGCTGTTTTTT. It translates to CASSLALAEGTGELFF. The whole variable domain, filled in from reference TRBV7-9 and TRBJ2-2, reads DTGVSQNPRHKITKRGQNVTFRCDPISEHNRLYWYRQTLGQGPEFLTYFQNEAQLEKSRLLSDRFSAERPKGSFSTLEIQRTEQGDSAMYLCASSLALAEGTGELFFGEGSRLTVL.

This clone was counted a single time. This chain uses TRBV7-2 with TRBJ2-1; TRBD2 aligns across 12 bases. The trim removed 1 base at V and 8 bases at J, leaving 0 bases unmatched. The germline gives CDR1 SGHTA, CDR2 FQGNSA. The CDR3 runs to 14 residues. Written as DNA, the CDR3 is TGTGCCAGCAGCTTAGGACTAGCGGGAGATGAGCAGTTCTTC. Amino acid sequence: CASSLGLAGDEQFF.

The chain uses TRBV7-9 and TRBJ1-2, with 8 bases matching TRBD1. The CDR3 covers 13 residues. The V gene's germline CDR1 is SEHNR and CDR2 FQNEAQ (reference sequence). J was trimmed by 5 bases and V by 5 bases; bases with no gene match: 4. CDR3 residues: CASSPDRAYGYTF. The CDR3 region has the DNA TGTGCCAGCAGCCCGGACAGGGCTTATGGCTACACCTTC.

The chain carries TRBV9 and TRBJ2-1; 10 bases are a match to TRBD2. Germline CDR1 SGDLS, CDR2 YYNGEE. The CDR3 contains 17 residues. V lost 0 bases and J lost 8; bases outside the gene matches: 11. This CDR3 is CASSVERGLAGEYEQFF. DNA of the CDR3: TGTGCCAGCAGCGTAGAGAGGGGGCTAGCGGGAGAATATGAGCAGTTCTTC.